The 28 T cell receptor beta chains below all came from one sample that was sequenced in a study of cytomegalovirus exposure and HLA in healthy donors. The PCR used 60 Vbeta and 13 Jbeta primers. Profiling relied on immunoSEQ multiplex PCR, and the TCRdb table lists in-frame clones only, not all of them. The table has some 110,000 clones, roughly 70% seen once. The sequencing input was PBMCs. All receptors derive from a woman aged 45-65 years in good health and CMV-seropositive.

This chain links TRBV18 with TRBJ2-5, with unresolved D. The CDR3 extends over 14 amino acids. Trimming cost V 3 bases and J 2 bases, with 10 bases left between them. Germline V CDR1 and CDR2: KGHSH, LQKENI. The CDR3, as DNA: TGTGCCAGCTCACCGGCTCCCTCACAAGAGACCCAGTACTTC. Its translation: CASSPAPSQETQYF.

The gene calls are TRBV7-2 and TRBJ2-1; tentative D call: TRBD1 (5 bases). The CDR3 covers 14 residues. The germline V and J ends were trimmed by 5 bases and 7 bases, with 15 bases remaining between them. CDR1 and CDR2 from the germline V gene are SGHTA and FQGNSA. The CDR3 bases are TGTGCCAGCAGCGATGGACATAACGCAAATGAGCAGTTCTTC. It translates to CASSDGHNANEQFF.

The chain links TRBV5-6 to TRBJ1-1; possibly TRBD1 for D (5 bases). The ends were cut back, 4 bases at V and 0 bases at J, with 13 bases in the middle. Germline V CDR1 and CDR2: SGHDT, YYEEEE. This CDR3 contains 15 residues. The CDR3 DNA sequence: TGTGCCAGCAGCCGGGCGGGGACCCTGAACACTGAAGCTTTCTTT. It specifies CASSRAGTLNTEAFF.

This chain uses TRBV5-1 with TRBJ1-1; 9 positions match TRBD1. V lost 2 bases, J lost 7 bases, and 9 bases stayed unmatched. Germline CDR1 SGHRS, CDR2 YFSETQ. The CDR3 loop spans 15 amino acids. The CDR3 loop reads CASSLQGAQVDEAFF. The CDR3 nucleotides read TGCGCCAGCAGCTTACAGGGGGCGCAAGTGGATGAAGCTTTCTTT.

CDR3 region: CASSFELNTEAFF. The CDR3 DNA reads TGTGCCAGCAGCTTCGAGCTGAACACTGAAGCTTTCTTT. This rearrangement joins TRBV7-3 to TRBJ1-1; D is ambiguous. The CDR3 sequence is 13 residues long. Germline CDR1 and CDR2: SGHTA and FQGTGA. Deletions cut 3 bases from V and 0 bases from J, with 5 bases between.

This clone was observed a few times. The chain uses TRBV7-2 and TRBJ2-5, with TRBD2 identical over 10 bases. The J call could be wrong; TRBJ2-7 is a better fit for the DNA end. Per germline, CDR1 SGHTA and CDR2 FQGNSA. The CDR3 consists of 15 residues. The CDR3 protein is CASSLELAGLNEQYF. The CDR3 region has the DNA TGTGCCAGCAGCTTAGAACTAGCGGGATTAAACGAGCAGTACTTC.

V is TRBV27 and J is TRBJ2-7; TRBD1 aligns across 11 bases. CDR3 size: 16 residues. From germline, CDR1 is MNHEY and CDR2 SMNVEV (reference sequence). The ends lost 4 bases at V and 5 bases at J; junction bases unmatched: 10. The CDR3 region has the DNA TGTGCCAGCAGTTCAAGGGGCCGGACAGGGGGCGACGAGCAGTACTTC. Translation gives CASSSRGRTGGDEQYF.

This chain links TRBV19 with TRBJ1-2; 11 bases map to TRBD1. The CDR3 is 13 residues long. The trim removed 4 bases at V and 6 bases at J, leaving 1 base unmatched. CDR1 is LNHDA and CDR2 is SQIVND in the germline V gene (reference sequence). CDR3 sequence reads: CASSKGQGDGYTF. The DNA of the CDR3 is TGTGCCAGTAGTAAGGGACAGGGGGATGGCTACACCTTC.

This clone was seen a single time. The chain joins TRBV7-2 to TRBJ2-7; 8 nucleotides line up with TRBD1. Germline assignment: CDR1 SGHTA and CDR2 FQGNSA. V shed 4 bases and J 0 bases; nucleotides not matched to a gene: 5. The CDR3 is made up of 15 amino acids. CDR3 sequence: CASSSRQGSSYEQYF. In nucleotides, the CDR3 is TGTGCCAGCAGCTCCCGACAGGGGTCCTCCTACGAGCAGTACTTC.

About this clone: The sample carries other DNA sequences with the same CDR3. This chain connects TRBV18 to TRBJ1-1; weak D call: TRBD1 (5 bases). Germline values: CDR1 KGHSH, CDR2 LQKENI. V shed 1 base and J shed 0 bases, with 6 bases lying between them. The CDR3 is made up of 14 amino acids. This CDR3 reads CASSPQGLNTEAFF. CDR3 DNA sequence: TGTGCCAGCTCACCACAGGGGCTGAACACTGAAGCTTTCTTT.

The CDR3: CASSLLTNSDRGDEKLFF. The DNA for the CDR3 is TGTGCCAGCAGTTTATTGACCAACTCGGACAGGGGCGACGAAAAACTGTTTTTT. This chain connects TRBV28 to TRBJ1-4; 9 bases are a match to TRBD1. The germline V gene has CDR1 MDHEN and CDR2 SYDVKM. The CDR3 runs to 18 residues. Trimming took 1 base from V and 8 from J; bases not matched to a gene: 14.

This rearrangement joins TRBV11-3 to TRBJ2-2, with D tentatively TRBD1 (6 bases). The CDR3 covers 15 residues. CDR1 and CDR2 (germline): SGHNT, YENEEA. Trimming removed 3 bases at V and 1 base at J, with 9 bases between. DNA of the CDR3: TGTGCCAGCAGCTTTCAACAGGGGAACACCGGGGAGCTGTTTTTT. Translated, it gives CASSFQQGNTGELFF.

The rearrangement uses TRBV7-9 and TRBJ2-1; 12 bases fit TRBD2. Per germline, CDR1 SEHNR and CDR2 FQNEAQ (reference sequence). This CDR3 region has 16 residues. The ends lost 0 bases at V and 7 bases at J; junction bases unmatched: 4. The CDR3 DNA follows: TGTGCCAGCAGCTTAGCCCCACTAGCGGGGGGTAATGAGCAGTTCTTC. It codes for CASSLAPLAGGNEQFF.

This chain links TRBV11-2 with TRBJ2-7, with a possible D match to TRBD1 (6 bases). This CDR3 spans 16 amino acids. V lost 5 bases and J 2 bases, leaving 19 bases between the germline ends. Looked up from germline, CDR1 is SGHAT and CDR2 is FQNNGV. The chain's CDR3 is CASSPIQYQGTYEQYF. CDR3 nucleotide sequence: TGTGCCAGCAGCCCTATCCAATATCAGGGGACCTACGAGCAGTACTTC.

The rearrangement joins TRBV7-2 to TRBJ1-1; D not resolved. This CDR3 is 13 amino acids long. Looked up from germline, CDR1 is SGHTA and CDR2 is FQGNSA. Deletions cut 1 base from V and 2 bases from J, with 5 bases between. The CDR3 coding sequence is TGTGCCAGCAGCTTAGACAGTAACACTGAAGCTTTCTTT. Translated, it gives CASSLDSNTEAFF.

This chain connects TRBV7-8 to TRBJ2-1; weak D call: TRBD2 (5 bases). The length of the CDR3 is 16 residues. Trimming took off 1 base at V and 0 bases at J, with 10 bases between the two ends. CDR1 SGHVS and CDR2 FQNEAQ come from the germline V gene. The CDR3 sequence is CASSLVSASSYNEQFF. The CDR3 nucleotides are TGTGCCAGCAGCTTAGTTAGCGCAAGCTCCTACAATGAGCAGTTCTTC.

The V call is TRBV7-3, the J call TRBJ1-2; 9 positions match TRBD1. The V gene's germline CDR1 is SGHTA and CDR2 FQGTGA. Trimming at V came to 5 bases and at J to 7 bases, leaving 5 bases not matched to a gene. CDR3 size: 13 residues. The CDR3 DNA follows: TGTGCCAGCAGCCGGACAGGGGATGGTGGCTACACCTTC. It yields the protein CASSRTGDGGYTF. Supplemented by reference TRBV7-3 and TRBJ1-2, the full variable domain reads GAGVSQTPSNKVTEKGKYVELRCDPISGHTALYWYRQSLGQGPEFLIYFQGTGAADDSGLPNDRFFAVRPEGSVSTLKIQRTERGDSAVYLCASSRTGDGGYTFGSGTRLTVV.

For this clone: In the same sample, other DNA sequences code for this CDR3. J is TRBJ1-2 and V is TRBV30; no definite D call. Per germline, CDR1 GTSNPN and CDR2 SVGIG (reference sequence). V lost 8 bases, J lost 0 bases, and 13 bases lay in between. This CDR3 has 13 amino acids. CDR3 nucleotide sequence: TGTGCCCGAGAGAGAGGATCTAACTATGGCTACACCTTC. Residues: CARERGSNYGYTF.

The chain has TRBV5-1 and TRBJ1-1, with 7 nucleotides matching TRBD1. V trimming: 4 bases; J trimming: 1 base; junction bases outside the gene matches: 7. The germline gives CDR1 SGHRS, CDR2 YFSETQ. This CDR3 is 15 amino acids long. The CDR3: CASSPRTGQNTEAFF. CDR3 bases: TGCGCCAGCAGCCCCCGGACAGGTCAGAACACTGAAGCTTTCTTT. Drawing the rest from reference TRBV5-1 and TRBJ1-1, the complete variable domain is KAGVTQTPRYLIKTRGQQVTLSCSPISGHRSVSWYQQTPGQGLQFLFEYFSETQRNKGNFPGRFSGRQFSNSRSEMNVSTLELGDSALYLCASSPRTGQNTEAFFGQGTRLTVV.

J is TRBJ1-2 and V is TRBV6-1, with D hard to call. The CDR3 has 15 amino acids. Germline V gene data show CDR1 as MNHNS and CDR2 as SASEGT. V shed 2 bases and J shed 3 bases, with 13 bases lying between them. CDR3 sequence (DNA): TGTGCCAGCAGTGAAATAGGGAGGAGCGACTATGGCTACACCTTC. This translates into CASSEIGRSDYGYTF.

CDR3 protein: CASSQGTDRGLYEQYF. In nucleotides, the CDR3 is TGCGCCAGCAGCCAAGGCACTGACAGGGGACTCTACGAGCAGTACTTC. This chain joins TRBV4-1 and TRBJ2-5; 8 bases are a match to TRBD1. The tail of the sequence fits TRBJ2-7 better, so the J call may be wrong. The CDR3 sequence is 16 residues long. Germline V gene lookup returns CDR1 MGHRA and CDR2 YSYEKL.

The chain combines TRBV7-3 with TRBJ1-1, with D hard to call. The ends were cut back, 5 bases at V and 1 base at J, with 8 bases in the middle. The germline CDR1 and CDR2 sequences are SGHTA and FQGTGA. CDR3 size: 13 residues. Here the CDR3 reads CASSQQSNTEAFF. The DNA for the CDR3 is TGTGCCAGCAGCCAACAGTCGAACACTGAAGCTTTCTTT.

The gene calls are TRBV6-5 and TRBJ2-7, with 10 nucleotides matching TRBD1. The CDR3 is 15 amino acids. V lost 6 bases, J lost 2 bases, and 7 bases stayed unmatched. CDR1 is MNHEY and CDR2 is SVGAGI in the germline V gene. The CDR3 here is CASRVGTGAPYEQYF. The DNA for the CDR3 is TGTGCCAGCAGGGTAGGGACAGGGGCCCCCTACGAGCAGTACTTC.

The chain links TRBV18 to TRBJ1-3; 8 nucleotides match TRBD1. CDR1 KGHSH and CDR2 LQKENI come from the germline V gene. V gave up 5 bases and J gave up 3 bases; unmatched junction bases: 9. The CDR3 is made up of 16 amino acids. The CDR3 bases are TGTGCCAGCTCAGAAGGACCAGGGGGCGTTGGAAACACCATATATTTT. Translated: CASSEGPGGVGNTIYF.

The gene calls are TRBV2 and TRBJ1-2; tentative D call: TRBD1 (6 bases). Germline loops: CDR1 SNHLY, CDR2 FYNNEI. Trimming pared 6 bases from V and 8 bases from J, leaving 10 bases between. This CDR3 spans 11 amino acids. This CDR3 reads CASRGDTGYTF. In DNA form, the CDR3 reads TGTGCCAGCAGGGGGGACACCGGCTACACCTTC.

The CDR3 here is CASSRVLGDYGYTF. The DNA for the CDR3 is TGTGCCAGCAGTAGAGTGTTGGGCGACTATGGCTACACCTTC. This chain joins TRBV6-5 and TRBJ1-2; D remains ambiguous. This CDR3 is built from 14 residues. The germline V and J ends were trimmed by 5 bases and 3 bases, with 13 bases remaining between them. Germline values: CDR1 MNHEY, CDR2 SVGAGI.

The V and J genes are TRBV19 and TRBJ1-1, with TRBD1 matching 12 bases. V shed 4 bases, J shed 7 bases, and the junction held 10 bases outside the gene matches. The CDR3 contains 16 residues. Germline V gives CDR1 LNHDA, CDR2 SQIVND (reference sequence). The DNA for the CDR3 is TGTGCCAGTAGTAATAGTCCGGGACAGGGGGCGGTTGAAGCTTTCTTT. This encodes CASSNSPGQGAVEAFF. Filled out from reference TRBV19 and TRBJ1-1, the complete variable domain reads DGGITQSPKYLFRKEGQNVTLSCEQNLNHDAMYWYRQDPGQGLRLIYYSQIVNDFQKGDIAEGYSVSREKKESFPLTVTSAQKNPTAFYLCASSNSPGQGAVEAFFGQGTRLTVV.

The V and J genes are TRBV6-6 and TRBJ2-5; the D gene is possibly TRBD1 (5 bases). Germline CDR1 MNHNY, CDR2 SVGAGI (reference sequence). The V gene lost 2 bases and the J gene lost 1 base, with 11 bases spanning the gap. CDR3 length: 15 residues. The CDR3 DNA follows: TGTGCCAGCAGTTACCCAGAGACAGCCCAAGAGACCCAGTACTTC. Protein: CASSYPETAQETQYF.